The sequence of this T cell receptor (beta chain) was determined in a study of cytomegalovirus exposure and HLA in healthy donors. Overall study findings and caveats: The study designated 150 to 200 TCR beta chains cytomegalovirus-associated. The tendency of first-cohort TCR clusters to co-occur in the 110 or so validation repertoires emerged from a later analysis.

Generated by immunoSEQ multiplex PCR, the TCRdb table keeps only in-frame clones and is missing some. Of about 180,000 clones in the sample, 85% were seen once. V gave up 3 bases and J gave up 4 bases, with 13 bases separating them. This CDR3 spans 14 amino acids. CDR1 and CDR2 (germline): SGDLS, YYNGEE. As for this clone: The target antigen is unknown.

The clonotype comes from a young man in good health and CMV-seropositive. The sample comprised PBMCs. The chain uses TRBV9 and TRBJ1-1; a weak D match, TRBD1 (5 bases). The chain's CDR3 is CASSAVTGGTEAFF. In DNA, the CDR3 is TGTGCCAGCAGCGCTGTAACCGGGGGCACTGAAGCTTTCTTT.